This T cell receptor (beta chain) was retrieved from a study of vaccination effects on CD4 cells after COVID-19. Within the ViraFEST assay, antigen-specific CD4+ T cells underwent expansion with viral peptide pools prior to sequencing. Isolation of CD4+ T cells took place after approximately 10 days of culture. The cohort was immunized with two doses of either the BNT162b2 or mRNA-1273 vaccine. About this clone: What it recognizes is unknown.

This CDR3 spans 13 amino acids. The J segment lost 0 bases and the V segment lost 9 bases, leaving 3 bases of the junction unmatched. Germline V gives CDR1 MNHEY, CDR2 SVGAGI. Produced via immunoSEQ multiplex PCR; TCRdb's table is partial and in-frame only. The sample contains over 50,000 clones, 60% to 75% of which appear only once. Material: CD4+ T cells from PBMCs cultured with HCoV-229E spike peptides, obtained after COVID-19 vaccination. This rearrangement joins TRBV6-5 to TRBJ2-7; 9 bases agree with TRBD1. The source of this sequence is a human donor who received a COVID-19 vaccine. The DNA for the CDR3 is TGTGCCAGAGGGACAGGGACCTCCTACGAGCAGTACGTC. This translates into CARGTGTSYEQYV.